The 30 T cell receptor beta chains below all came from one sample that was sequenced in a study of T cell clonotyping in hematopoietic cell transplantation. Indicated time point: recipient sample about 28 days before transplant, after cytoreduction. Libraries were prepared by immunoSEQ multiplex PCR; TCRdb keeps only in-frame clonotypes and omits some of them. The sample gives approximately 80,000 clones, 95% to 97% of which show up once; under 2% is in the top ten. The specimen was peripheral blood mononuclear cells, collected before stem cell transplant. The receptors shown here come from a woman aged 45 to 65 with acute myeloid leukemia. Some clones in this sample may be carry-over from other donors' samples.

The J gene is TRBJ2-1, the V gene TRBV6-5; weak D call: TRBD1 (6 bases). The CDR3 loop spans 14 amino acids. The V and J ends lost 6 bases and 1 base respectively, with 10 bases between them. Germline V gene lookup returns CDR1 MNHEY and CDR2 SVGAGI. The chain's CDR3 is CASRRGISYNEQFF. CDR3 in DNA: TGTGCCAGCAGAAGGGGGATTTCCTACAATGAGCAGTTCTTC.

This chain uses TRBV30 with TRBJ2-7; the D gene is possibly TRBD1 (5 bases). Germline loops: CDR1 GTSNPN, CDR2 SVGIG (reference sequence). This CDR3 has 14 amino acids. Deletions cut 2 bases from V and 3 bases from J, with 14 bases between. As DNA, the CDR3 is TGTGCCTGGAGTCCGTTTGTCAGGGACTACGAGCAGTACTTC. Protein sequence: CAWSPFVRDYEQYF.

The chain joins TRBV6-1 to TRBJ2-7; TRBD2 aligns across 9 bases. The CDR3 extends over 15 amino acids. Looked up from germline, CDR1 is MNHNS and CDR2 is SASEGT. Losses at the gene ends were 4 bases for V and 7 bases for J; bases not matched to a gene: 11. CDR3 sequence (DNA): TGTGCCAGCAGTGTCAGGGGCGCGACTAGCGGTGAGCAGTACTTC. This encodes CASSVRGATSGEQYF.

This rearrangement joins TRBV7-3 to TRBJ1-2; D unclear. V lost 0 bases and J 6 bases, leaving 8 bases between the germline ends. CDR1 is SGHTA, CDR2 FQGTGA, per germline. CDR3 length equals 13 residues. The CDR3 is CASSLTDGNGYTF. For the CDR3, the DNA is TGTGCCAGCAGCTTAACGGACGGCAATGGCTACACCTTC.

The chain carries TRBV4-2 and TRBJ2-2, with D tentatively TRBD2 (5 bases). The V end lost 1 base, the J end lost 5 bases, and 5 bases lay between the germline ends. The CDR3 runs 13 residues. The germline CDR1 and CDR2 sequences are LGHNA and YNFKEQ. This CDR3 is CASSQGETGELFF. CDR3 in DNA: TGTGCCAGCAGCCAAGGGGAGACCGGGGAGCTGTTTTTT.

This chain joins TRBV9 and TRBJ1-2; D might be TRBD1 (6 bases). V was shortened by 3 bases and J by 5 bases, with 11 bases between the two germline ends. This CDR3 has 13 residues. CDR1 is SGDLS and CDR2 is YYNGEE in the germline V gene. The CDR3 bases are TGTGCCAGCAGCGAACAACAGGGATATGGCTACACCTTC. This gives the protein CASSEQQGYGYTF.

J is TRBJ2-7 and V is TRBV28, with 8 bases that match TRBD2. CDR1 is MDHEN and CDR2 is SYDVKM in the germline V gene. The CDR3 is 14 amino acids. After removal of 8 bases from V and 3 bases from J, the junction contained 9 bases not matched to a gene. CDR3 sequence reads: CASRGGTGHYEQYF. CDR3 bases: TGTGCCAGCCGGGGGGGGACTGGCCACTACGAGCAGTACTTC.

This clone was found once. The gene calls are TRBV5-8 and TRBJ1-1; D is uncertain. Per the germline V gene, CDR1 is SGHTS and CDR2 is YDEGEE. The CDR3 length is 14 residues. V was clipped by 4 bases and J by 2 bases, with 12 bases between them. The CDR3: CASSPSRLNTEAFF. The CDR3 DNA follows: TGTGCCAGCAGCCCCAGCCGACTTAACACTGAAGCTTTCTTT.

The CDR3 DNA reads as TGTGCCAGCAGTTCGACAGCTAACTATGGCTACACCTTC. Protein product: CASSSTANYGYTF. The chain recombines TRBV28 with TRBJ1-2; TRBD1 is a possible D gene (5 bases). Trimming cost V 4 bases and J 0 bases, with 6 bases left between them. Germline V CDR1 and CDR2: MDHEN, SYDVKM. The CDR3 has 13 residues.

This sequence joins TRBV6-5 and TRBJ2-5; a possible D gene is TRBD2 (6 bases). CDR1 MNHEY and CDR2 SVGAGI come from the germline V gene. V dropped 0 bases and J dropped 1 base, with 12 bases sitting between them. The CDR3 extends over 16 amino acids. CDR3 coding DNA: TGTGCCAGCAGTTACTCCCCCGGGGGAGGCCAAGAGACCCAGTACTTC. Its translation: CASSYSPGGGQETQYF.

The CDR3 DNA sequence: TGTGCCAGCAGCTCCCGGGACGAAGCCTACGAGCAGTACTTC. It yields the protein CASSSRDEAYEQYF. The chain couples TRBV7-2 to TRBJ2-7, with D possibly being TRBD1 or TRBD2 (5 bases each). The V gene's germline CDR1 is SGHTA and CDR2 FQGNSA. V was pared by 4 bases and J by 2 bases, with 12 bases between. CDR3 length equals 14 residues.

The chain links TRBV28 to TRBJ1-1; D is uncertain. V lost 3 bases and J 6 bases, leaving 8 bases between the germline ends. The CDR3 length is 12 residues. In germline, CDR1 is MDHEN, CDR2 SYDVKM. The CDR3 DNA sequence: TGTGCCAGCAGTTTCCCGGGGTCTGAAGCTTTCTTT. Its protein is CASSFPGSEAFF.

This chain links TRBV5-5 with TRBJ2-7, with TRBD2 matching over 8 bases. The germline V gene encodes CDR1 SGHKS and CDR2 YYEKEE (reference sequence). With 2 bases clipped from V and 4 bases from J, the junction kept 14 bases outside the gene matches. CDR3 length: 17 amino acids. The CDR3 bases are TGTGCCAGCAGCTTCGGATCGAGCGGGAGCCACCGGTACGAGCAGTACTTC. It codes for CASSFGSSGSHRYEQYF.

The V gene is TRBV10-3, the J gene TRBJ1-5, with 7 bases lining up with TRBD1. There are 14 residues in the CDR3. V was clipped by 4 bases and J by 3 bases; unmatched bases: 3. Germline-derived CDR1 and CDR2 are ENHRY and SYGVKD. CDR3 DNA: TGTGCCATCAGTGCGGGACAGAACAATCAGCCCCAGCATTTT. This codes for CAISAGQNNQPQHF.

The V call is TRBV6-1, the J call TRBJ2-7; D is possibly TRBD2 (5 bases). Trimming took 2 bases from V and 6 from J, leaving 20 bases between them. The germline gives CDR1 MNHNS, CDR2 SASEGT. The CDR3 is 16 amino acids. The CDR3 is CASSESGRPLGLEQYF. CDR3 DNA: TGTGCCAGCAGTGAAAGCGGACGCCCCCTCGGACTCGAGCAGTACTTC.

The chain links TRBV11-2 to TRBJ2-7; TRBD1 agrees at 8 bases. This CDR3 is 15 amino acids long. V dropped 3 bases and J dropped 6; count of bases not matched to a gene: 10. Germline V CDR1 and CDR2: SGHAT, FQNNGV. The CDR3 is CASSFYRGEGAEQYF. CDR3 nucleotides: TGTGCCAGCAGCTTTTACAGGGGGGAAGGCGCCGAGCAGTACTTC.

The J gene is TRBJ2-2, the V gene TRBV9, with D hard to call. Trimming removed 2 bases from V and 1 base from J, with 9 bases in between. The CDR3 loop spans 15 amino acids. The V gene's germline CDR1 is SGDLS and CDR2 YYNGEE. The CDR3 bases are TGTGCCAGCAGCGTTAACACCGTGAACACCGGGGAGCTGTTTTTT. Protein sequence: CASSVNTVNTGELFF.

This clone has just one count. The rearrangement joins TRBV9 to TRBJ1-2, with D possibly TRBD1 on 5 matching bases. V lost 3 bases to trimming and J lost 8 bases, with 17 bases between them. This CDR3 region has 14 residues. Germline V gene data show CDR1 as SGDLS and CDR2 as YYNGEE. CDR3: CASSGRQGIGGYTF. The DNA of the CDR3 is TGTGCCAGCAGCGGGCGCCAGGGAATCGGGGGCTACACCTTC.

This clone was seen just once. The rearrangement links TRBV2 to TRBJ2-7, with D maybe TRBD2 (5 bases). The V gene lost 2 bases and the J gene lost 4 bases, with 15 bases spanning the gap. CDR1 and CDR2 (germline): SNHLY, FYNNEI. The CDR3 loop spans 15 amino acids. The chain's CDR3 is CASSETSSPGYEQYF. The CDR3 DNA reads TGTGCCAGCAGTGAAACGTCTAGTCCGGGGTACGAGCAGTACTTC.

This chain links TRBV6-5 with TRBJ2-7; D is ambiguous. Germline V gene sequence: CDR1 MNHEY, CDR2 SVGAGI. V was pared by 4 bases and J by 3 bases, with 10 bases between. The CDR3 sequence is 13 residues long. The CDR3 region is CASSSPWGYEQYF. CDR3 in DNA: TGTGCCAGCAGTTCCCCTTGGGGCTACGAGCAGTACTTC.

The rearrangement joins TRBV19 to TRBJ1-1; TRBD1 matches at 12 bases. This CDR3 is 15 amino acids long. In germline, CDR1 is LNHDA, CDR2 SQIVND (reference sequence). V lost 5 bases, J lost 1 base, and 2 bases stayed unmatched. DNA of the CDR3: TGTGCCAGTAGTGAGGGACAGGGGGCGAACACTGAAGCTTTCTTT. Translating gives CASSEGQGANTEAFF.

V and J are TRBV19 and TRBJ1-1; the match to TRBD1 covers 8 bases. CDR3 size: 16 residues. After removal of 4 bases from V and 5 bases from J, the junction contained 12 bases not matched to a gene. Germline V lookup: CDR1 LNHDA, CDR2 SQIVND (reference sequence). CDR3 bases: TGTGCCAGTAGTACGCAGGGGGCGCGGGGTGGGACTGAAGCTTTCTTT. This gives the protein CASSTQGARGGTEAFF.

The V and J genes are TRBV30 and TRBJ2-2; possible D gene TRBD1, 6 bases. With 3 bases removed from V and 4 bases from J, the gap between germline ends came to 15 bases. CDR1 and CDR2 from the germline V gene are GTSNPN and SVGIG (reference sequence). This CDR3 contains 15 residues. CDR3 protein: CAWRGAQGRTGELFF. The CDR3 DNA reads TGTGCCTGGAGGGGGGCACAGGGCCGCACCGGGGAGCTGTTTTTT. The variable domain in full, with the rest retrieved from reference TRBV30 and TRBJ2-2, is SQTIHQWPATLVQPVGSPLSLECTVEGTSNPNLYWYRQAAGRGLQLLFYSVGIGQISSEVPQNLSASRPQDRQFILSSKKLLLSDSGFYLCAWRGAQGRTGELFFGEGSRLTVL.

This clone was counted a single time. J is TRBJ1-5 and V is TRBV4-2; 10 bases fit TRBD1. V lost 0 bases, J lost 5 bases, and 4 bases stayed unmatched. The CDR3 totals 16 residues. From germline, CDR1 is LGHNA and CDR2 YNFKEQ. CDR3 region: CASSQDAGTGDQPQHF. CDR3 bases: TGTGCCAGCAGCCAAGATGCTGGGACAGGGGATCAGCCCCAGCATTTT.

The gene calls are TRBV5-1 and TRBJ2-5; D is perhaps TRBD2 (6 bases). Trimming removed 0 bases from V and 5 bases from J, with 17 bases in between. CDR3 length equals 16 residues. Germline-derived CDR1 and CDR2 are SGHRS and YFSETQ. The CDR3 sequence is CASSLGVRGTLETQYF. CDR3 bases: TGCGCCAGCAGCTTGGGCGTCCGAGGGACTCTGGAGACCCAGTACTTC.

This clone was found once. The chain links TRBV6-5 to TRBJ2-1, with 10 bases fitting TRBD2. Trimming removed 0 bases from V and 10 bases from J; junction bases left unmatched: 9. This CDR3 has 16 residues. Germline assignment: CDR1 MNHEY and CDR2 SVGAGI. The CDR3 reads CASSYSRASGRWEQFF. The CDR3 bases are TGTGCCAGCAGTTACTCGCGGGCTAGCGGGAGATGGGAGCAGTTCTTC.

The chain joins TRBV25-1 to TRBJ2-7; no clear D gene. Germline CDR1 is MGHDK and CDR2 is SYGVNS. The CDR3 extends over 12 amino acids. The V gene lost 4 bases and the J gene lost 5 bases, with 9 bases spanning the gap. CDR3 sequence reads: CASSASTHEQYF. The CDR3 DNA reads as TGTGCCAGCAGTGCATCCACCCACGAGCAGTACTTC.

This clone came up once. In DNA, the CDR3 is TGCAGCGTTGTCCGGGACAGGGGAAGCACTGAAGCTTTCTTT. Translated: CSVVRDRGSTEAFF. V usage is TRBV29-1 and J usage is TRBJ1-1; 10 nucleotides match TRBD1. J lost 4 bases, V lost 4 bases, and 6 bases had no gene match. The germline gives CDR1 SQVTM, CDR2 ANQGSEA. The CDR3 is 14 residues long.

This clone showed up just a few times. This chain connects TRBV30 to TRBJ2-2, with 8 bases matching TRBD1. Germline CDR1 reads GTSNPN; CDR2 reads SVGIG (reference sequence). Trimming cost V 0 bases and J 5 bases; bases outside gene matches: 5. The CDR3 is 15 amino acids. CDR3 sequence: CAWSVGQGATGELFF. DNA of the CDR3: TGTGCCTGGAGTGTAGGGCAGGGGGCAACCGGGGAGCTGTTTTTT.

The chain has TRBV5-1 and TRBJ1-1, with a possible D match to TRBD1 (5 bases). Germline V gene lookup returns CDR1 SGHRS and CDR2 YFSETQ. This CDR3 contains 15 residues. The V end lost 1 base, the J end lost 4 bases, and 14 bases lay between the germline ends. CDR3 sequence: CASSLSQGGGTEAFF. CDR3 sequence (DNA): TGCGCCAGCAGCTTGTCGCAGGGAGGTGGCACTGAAGCTTTCTTT.